This T cell receptor (beta chain) came from a study of blood T cell repertoires in COVID-19. Study context: Both acute and convalescent COVID-19 samples were obtained from the United States, Italy and Spain. PBMCs, B-cell-depleted T cells, or T cells were the source of the cDNA or gDNA that made up the material.

Under the authors' procedure: Scientists estimated how many nucleated cells there were by amplifying reference gene primers. Repertoires were generated with immunoSEQ multiplex PCR, while TCRdb's copy carries only in-frame clones and drops some. V, J and clone size were drawn from that table, and D and trimming were deduced from the DNA. The sample holds some 250,000 clones, 91% seen once. Germline CDR1 is SGDLS and CDR2 is YYNGEE. The CDR3 sequence is 14 residues long. Trimming at V came to 5 bases and at J to 3 bases, leaving 4 bases not matched to a gene. Those who participated ranged in age from roughly 18 to 100 years and resided in roughly 26 US areas.

This chain connects TRBV9 to TRBJ2-5, with TRBD1 identical over 10 bases. The TCR originated in a human donor in a cohort exposed to, infected with or recovered from COVID-19 (not recorded which). The donor label of this sample is uncertain. Sequences were obtained from PBMCs or T cells enriched from blood (not recorded which). This CDR3 is CASSPTGGEETQYF. The DNA of the CDR3 is TGTGCCAGCAGTCCGACAGGGGGCGAAGAGACCCAGTACTTC.